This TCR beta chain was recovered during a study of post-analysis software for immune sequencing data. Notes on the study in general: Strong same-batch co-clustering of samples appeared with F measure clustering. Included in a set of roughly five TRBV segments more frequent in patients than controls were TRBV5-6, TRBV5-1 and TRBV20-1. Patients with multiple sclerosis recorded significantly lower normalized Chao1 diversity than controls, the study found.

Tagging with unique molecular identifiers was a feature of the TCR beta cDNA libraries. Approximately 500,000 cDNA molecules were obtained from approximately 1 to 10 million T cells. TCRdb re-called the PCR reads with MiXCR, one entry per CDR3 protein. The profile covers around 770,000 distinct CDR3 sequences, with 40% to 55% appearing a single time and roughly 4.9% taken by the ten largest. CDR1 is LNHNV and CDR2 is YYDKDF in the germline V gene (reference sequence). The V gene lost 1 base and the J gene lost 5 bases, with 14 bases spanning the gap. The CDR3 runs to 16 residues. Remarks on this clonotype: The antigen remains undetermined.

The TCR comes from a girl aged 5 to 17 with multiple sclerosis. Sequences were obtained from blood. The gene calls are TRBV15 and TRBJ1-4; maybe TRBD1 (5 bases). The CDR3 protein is CATSRVSGGENEKLFF. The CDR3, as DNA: TGTGCCACCAGCAGAGTAAGCGGGGGGGAGAATGAAAAACTGTTTTTT.